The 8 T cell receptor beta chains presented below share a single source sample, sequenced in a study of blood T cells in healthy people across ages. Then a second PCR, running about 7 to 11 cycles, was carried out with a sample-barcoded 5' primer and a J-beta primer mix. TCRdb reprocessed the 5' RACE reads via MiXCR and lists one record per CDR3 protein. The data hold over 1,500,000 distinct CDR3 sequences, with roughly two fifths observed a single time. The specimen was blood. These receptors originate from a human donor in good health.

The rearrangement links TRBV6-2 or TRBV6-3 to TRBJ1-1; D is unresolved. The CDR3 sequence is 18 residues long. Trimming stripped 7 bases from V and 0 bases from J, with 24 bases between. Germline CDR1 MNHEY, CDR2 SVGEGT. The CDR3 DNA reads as TGTGCCAGCAAATCGGTGCTTGGAGGATCGAAGATGAACACTGAAGCTTTCTTT. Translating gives CASKSVLGGSKMNTEAFF.

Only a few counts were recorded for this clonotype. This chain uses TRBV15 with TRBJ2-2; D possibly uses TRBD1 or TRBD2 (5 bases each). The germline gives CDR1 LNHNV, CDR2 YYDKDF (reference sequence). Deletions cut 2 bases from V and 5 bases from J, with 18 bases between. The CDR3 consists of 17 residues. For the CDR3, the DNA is TGTGCCACCAGCAGATCCTACCGGGACGTCGAAACCGGGGAGCTGTTTTTT. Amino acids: CATSRSYRDVETGELFF.

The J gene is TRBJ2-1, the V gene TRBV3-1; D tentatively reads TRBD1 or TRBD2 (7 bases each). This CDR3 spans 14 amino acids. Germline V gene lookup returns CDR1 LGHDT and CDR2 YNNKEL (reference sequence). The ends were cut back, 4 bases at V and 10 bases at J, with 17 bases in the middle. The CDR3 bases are TGTGCCAGCAGCCTCACTCAGGGAGGGGGCGAGCAGTTCTTC. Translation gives CASSLTQGGGEQFF.

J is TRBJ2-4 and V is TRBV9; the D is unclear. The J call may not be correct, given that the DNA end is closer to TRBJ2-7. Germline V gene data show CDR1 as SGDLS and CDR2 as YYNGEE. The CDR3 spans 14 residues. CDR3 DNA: TGTGCCAGCAGCTCTGACGGAAGGAGCTACGAGCAGTACTTC. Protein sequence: CASSSDGRSYEQYF.

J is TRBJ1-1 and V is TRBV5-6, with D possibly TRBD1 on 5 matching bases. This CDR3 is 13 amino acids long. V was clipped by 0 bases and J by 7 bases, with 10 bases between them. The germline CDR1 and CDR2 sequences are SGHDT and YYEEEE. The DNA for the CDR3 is TGTGCCAGCAGCTTGGCCTGGGGGAGTGAAGCTTTCTTT. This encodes CASSLAWGSEAFF.

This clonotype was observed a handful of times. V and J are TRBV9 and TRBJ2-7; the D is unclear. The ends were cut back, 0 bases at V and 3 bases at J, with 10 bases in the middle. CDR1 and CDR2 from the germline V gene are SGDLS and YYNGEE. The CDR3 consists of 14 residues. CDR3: CASSVEDTNYEQYF. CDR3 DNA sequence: TGTGCCAGCAGCGTAGAAGACACCAACTACGAGCAGTACTTC.

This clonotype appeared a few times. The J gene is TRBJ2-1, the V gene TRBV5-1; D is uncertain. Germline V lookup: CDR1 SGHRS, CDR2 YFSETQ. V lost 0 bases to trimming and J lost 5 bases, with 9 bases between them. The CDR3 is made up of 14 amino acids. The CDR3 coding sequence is TGCGCCAGCAGCTTGGTGCGTAACCACAATGAGCAGTTCTTC. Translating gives CASSLVRNHNEQFF.

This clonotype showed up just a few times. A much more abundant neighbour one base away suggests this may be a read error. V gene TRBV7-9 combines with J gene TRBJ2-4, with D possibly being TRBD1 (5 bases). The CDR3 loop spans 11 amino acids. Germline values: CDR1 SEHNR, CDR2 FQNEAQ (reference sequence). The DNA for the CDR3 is TGTGCCGGCAGCTTAGGGGACATTCAGTACTTC. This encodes CAGSLGDIQYF.